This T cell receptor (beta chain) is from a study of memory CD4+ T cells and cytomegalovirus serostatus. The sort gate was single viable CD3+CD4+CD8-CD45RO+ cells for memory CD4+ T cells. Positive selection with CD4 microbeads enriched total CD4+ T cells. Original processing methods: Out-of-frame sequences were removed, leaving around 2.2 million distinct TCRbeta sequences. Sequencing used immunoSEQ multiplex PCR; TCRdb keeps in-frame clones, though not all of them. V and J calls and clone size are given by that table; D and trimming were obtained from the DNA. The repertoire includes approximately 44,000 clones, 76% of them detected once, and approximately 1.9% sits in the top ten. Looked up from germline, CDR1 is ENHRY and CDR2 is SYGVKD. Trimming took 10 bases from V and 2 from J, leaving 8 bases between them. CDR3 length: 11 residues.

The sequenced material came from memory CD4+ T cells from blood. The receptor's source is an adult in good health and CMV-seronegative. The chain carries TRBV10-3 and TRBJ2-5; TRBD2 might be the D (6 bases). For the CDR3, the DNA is TGTGCCACCCGGGAGCAAGAGACCCAGTACTTC. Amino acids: CATREQETQYF.